The rows below give T cell receptor beta chains drawn from one sample of a study of shared clonotypes between healthy human individuals. The protocol was immunoSEQ multiplex PCR, while the TCRdb copy is restricted to in-frame clones and leaves out a portion. The data show approximately 1.5 million clones, with roughly 98.5% seen just once and about 0.4% held by the top ten. The sequenced sample was naive CD4+ T cells sorted from blood. All receptors come from a man aged 30 to 45 in good health. Both conserved end residues are part of each CDR3. A D gene is named only where the DNA matches it firmly. Size is omitted from some rows. Given values are once, few, many or a class for expanded clones.

D gene: -; clone size: -; J gene: TRBJ2-7; V gene: TRBV2; CDR3 length: 13; CDR3 DNA: TGTGCCAGCAGTGAAGCGGTAAGGGGCGAGCAGTACTTC; CDR3 protein: CASSEAVRGEQYF
D gene: TRBD2; clone size: -; J gene: TRBJ2-7; V gene: TRBV7-8; CDR3 length: 16; CDR3 DNA: TGTGCCAGCAGCTTGGGCGGGAGTCCGGAGGCCTACGAGCAGTACTTC; CDR3 protein: CASSLGGSPEAYEQYF
D gene: TRBD1; clone size: -; J gene: TRBJ1-3; V gene: TRBV29-1; CDR3 length: 13; CDR3 DNA: TGCAGCTATGGACAGGGGGACGGAAACACCATATATTTT; CDR3 protein: CSYGQGDGNTIYF
D gene: -; clone size: -; J gene: TRBJ1-5; V gene: TRBV28; CDR3 length: 14; CDR3 DNA: TGTGCCAGCAGTTTTTTAGTCCCCAATCAGCCCCAGCATTTT; CDR3 protein: CASSFLVPNQPQHF
D gene: TRBD2; clone size: -; J gene: TRBJ2-1; V gene: TRBV28; CDR3 length: 12; CDR3 DNA: TGTGCCAGCAGTTCAGAGGGGAGGGTGCAGTTCTTC; CDR3 protein: CASSSEGRVQFF
D gene: TRBD2; clone size: once; J gene: TRBJ2-7; V gene: TRBV4-1; CDR3 length: 16; CDR3 DNA: TGCGCCAGCAGCCCGAACCCTAGCGGGAGGACCTACGAGCAGTACTTC; CDR3 protein: CASSPNPSGRTYEQYF
D gene: TRBD2; clone size: -; J gene: TRBJ2-5; V gene: TRBV5-1; CDR3 length: 14; CDR3 DNA: TGCGCCAGCAGCCCTACGGCGGGAGGAGAGACCCAGTACTTC; CDR3 protein: CASSPTAGGETQYF
D gene: -; clone size: -; J gene: TRBJ1-1; V gene: TRBV2; CDR3 length: 15; CDR3 DNA: TGTGCCAGCAGTGCCTTCGGGCCCCAGAACACTGAAGCTTTCTTT; CDR3 protein: CASSAFGPQNTEAFF
D gene: TRBD1; clone size: -; J gene: TRBJ1-5; V gene: TRBV6-1; CDR3 length: 17; CDR3 DNA: TGTGCCAGCAGTGGGAGACAGGGGGTTATCCCTAATCAGCCCCAGCATTTT; CDR3 protein: CASSGRQGVIPNQPQHF
D gene: TRBD1; clone size: -; J gene: TRBJ2-3; V gene: TRBV28; CDR3 length: 17; CDR3 DNA: TGTGCCAGCAGTTTAGGCCCGGGACAGGGCAGCACAGATACGCAGTATTTT; CDR3 protein: CASSLGPGQGSTDTQYF
D gene: -; clone size: -; J gene: TRBJ2-7; V gene: TRBV9; CDR3 length: 16; CDR3 DNA: TGTGCCAGCAGCGTAGGGGCCGGGACTGGGGTCTCCGAGCAGTACTTC; CDR3 protein: CASSVGAGTGVSEQYF
D gene: -; clone size: -; J gene: TRBJ2-1; V gene: TRBV7-7; CDR3 length: 15; CDR3 DNA: TGTGCCAGCAGCTTCGTCCGGAGCTCCTACAATGAGCAGTTCTTC; CDR3 protein: CASSFVRSSYNEQFF
D gene: -; clone size: -; J gene: TRBJ1-5; V gene: TRBV28; CDR3 length: 15; CDR3 DNA: TGTGCCAGCAGTTTAGGTGTATATAGCAATCAGCCCCAGCATTTT; CDR3 protein: CASSLGVYSNQPQHF
D gene: -; clone size: -; J gene: TRBJ2-3; V gene: TRBV9; CDR3 length: 11; CDR3 DNA: TGTGCCAGCAGCGCGGCAGATACGCAGTATTTT; CDR3 protein: CASSAADTQYF
D gene: -; clone size: -; J gene: TRBJ1-4; V gene: TRBV5-6; CDR3 length: 13; CDR3 DNA: TGTGCCAGCAGCAACCGGGGGCGGGAAAAACTGTTTTTT; CDR3 protein: CASSNRGREKLFF
D gene: TRBD1; clone size: -; J gene: TRBJ2-7; V gene: TRBV15; CDR3 length: 13; CDR3 DNA: TGTGCCACCAGCAGAGAGGGGACAGGGAAAGAGTACTTC; CDR3 protein: CATSREGTGKEYF
D gene: TRBD1; clone size: -; J gene: TRBJ2-7; V gene: TRBV5-4; CDR3 length: 14; CDR3 DNA: TGTGCCAGCAGCCAGCCACAGGGGGCCCACGAGCAGTACTTC; CDR3 protein: CASSQPQGAHEQYF
D gene: TRBD2; clone size: -; J gene: TRBJ2-3; V gene: TRBV6-5; CDR3 length: 14; CDR3 DNA: TGTGCCAGCAGTACGACTAGCGGCACAGATACGCAGTATTTT; CDR3 protein: CASSTTSGTDTQYF
D gene: TRBD1; clone size: -; J gene: TRBJ1-1; V gene: TRBV11-3; CDR3 length: 14; CDR3 DNA: TGTGCCAGCAGCCCAGGGGGCATGAACACTGAAGCTTTCTTT; CDR3 protein: CASSPGGMNTEAFF
D gene: -; clone size: -; J gene: TRBJ2-3; V gene: TRBV9; CDR3 length: 14; CDR3 DNA: TGTGCCAGCAGCGTGGGGGAAGGGGTAGATACGCAGTATTTT; CDR3 protein: CASSVGEGVDTQYF
D gene: -; clone size: -; J gene: TRBJ2-5; V gene: TRBV7-3; CDR3 length: 14; CDR3 DNA: TGTGCCAGCAGCTTAAGGGCACAGCAAGAGACCCAGTACTTC; CDR3 protein: CASSLRAQQETQYF
D gene: -; clone size: -; J gene: TRBJ2-7; V gene: TRBV7-2; CDR3 length: 12; CDR3 DNA: TGTGCCAGCAGCCGTAATTCCTACGAGCAGTACTTC; CDR3 protein: CASSRNSYEQYF
D gene: TRBD2; clone size: -; J gene: TRBJ2-7; V gene: TRBV11-2; CDR3 length: 18; CDR3 DNA: TGTGCCAGCAGCTCACTAGCGGGAGACCTCGGTAGGATCTACGAGCAGTACTTC; CDR3 protein: CASSSLAGDLGRIYEQYF
D gene: -; clone size: -; J gene: TRBJ2-3; V gene: TRBV5-1; CDR3 length: 14; CDR3 DNA: TGCGCCAGCAGCTTGGAACCTAGCACAGATACGCAGTATTTT; CDR3 protein: CASSLEPSTDTQYF
D gene: -; clone size: -; J gene: TRBJ1-1; V gene: TRBV19; CDR3 length: 14; CDR3 DNA: TGTGCCAGTAGTATAGAAGGTGGGACCACTGAAGCTTTCTTT; CDR3 protein: CASSIEGGTTEAFF
D gene: -; clone size: -; J gene: TRBJ2-3; V gene: TRBV2; CDR3 length: 15; CDR3 DNA: TGTGCCAGCAGTGCAGTTCTTGCGGTCACAGATACGCAGTATTTT; CDR3 protein: CASSAVLAVTDTQYF
D gene: TRBD1; clone size: -; J gene: TRBJ2-1; V gene: TRBV5-4; CDR3 length: 16; CDR3 DNA: TGTGCCAGCAGCTTGACCTCGACAGCCAGGGGGAATGAGCAGTTCTTC; CDR3 protein: CASSLTSTARGNEQFF
D gene: -; clone size: -; J gene: TRBJ1-5; V gene: TRBV28; CDR3 length: 13; CDR3 DNA: TGTGCCAGCAGATCTCCCGGGAATCAGCCCCAGCATTTT; CDR3 protein: CASRSPGNQPQHF
D gene: TRBD2; clone size: -; J gene: TRBJ2-1; V gene: TRBV6-1; CDR3 length: 15; CDR3 DNA: TGTGCCAGCAGTGGCCGGACGGGGGGCTACAATGAGCAGTTCTTC; CDR3 protein: CASSGRTGGYNEQFF
D gene: TRBD2; clone size: -; J gene: TRBJ2-1; V gene: TRBV18; CDR3 length: 15; CDR3 DNA: TGTGCCAGCTCTCGGACTAGCGGGAGAACTGATGAGCAGTTCTTC; CDR3 protein: CASSRTSGRTDEQFF
D gene: TRBD2; clone size: -; J gene: TRBJ2-5; V gene: TRBV7-3; CDR3 length: 16; CDR3 DNA: TGTGCCAGCAGCCCGGGACTAGCGGGTAGCCAAGAGACCCAGTACTTC; CDR3 protein: CASSPGLAGSQETQYF
D gene: TRBD1; clone size: -; J gene: TRBJ2-3; V gene: TRBV19; CDR3 length: 13; CDR3 DNA: TGTGCCAGTAAGGCAGGGGGTACAGATACGCAGTATTTT; CDR3 protein: CASKAGGTDTQYF
D gene: -; clone size: -; J gene: TRBJ2-3; V gene: TRBV29-1; CDR3 length: 13; CDR3 DNA: TGCAGCGTCGGGGGACGGATCACAGATACGCAGTATTTT; CDR3 protein: CSVGGRITDTQYF
D gene: -; clone size: -; J gene: TRBJ2-7; V gene: TRBV20-1; CDR3 length: 11; CDR3 DNA: TGCAGTGCTAGGAGCGTAACCGAGCAGTACTTC; CDR3 protein: CSARSVTEQYF
D gene: TRBD1; clone size: -; J gene: TRBJ2-7; V gene: TRBV29-1; CDR3 length: 17; CDR3 DNA: TGCAGCGTTGGGACAGGGAAAAGACAGTCGGGACGTTACGAGCAGTACTTC; CDR3 protein: CSVGTGKRQSGRYEQYF